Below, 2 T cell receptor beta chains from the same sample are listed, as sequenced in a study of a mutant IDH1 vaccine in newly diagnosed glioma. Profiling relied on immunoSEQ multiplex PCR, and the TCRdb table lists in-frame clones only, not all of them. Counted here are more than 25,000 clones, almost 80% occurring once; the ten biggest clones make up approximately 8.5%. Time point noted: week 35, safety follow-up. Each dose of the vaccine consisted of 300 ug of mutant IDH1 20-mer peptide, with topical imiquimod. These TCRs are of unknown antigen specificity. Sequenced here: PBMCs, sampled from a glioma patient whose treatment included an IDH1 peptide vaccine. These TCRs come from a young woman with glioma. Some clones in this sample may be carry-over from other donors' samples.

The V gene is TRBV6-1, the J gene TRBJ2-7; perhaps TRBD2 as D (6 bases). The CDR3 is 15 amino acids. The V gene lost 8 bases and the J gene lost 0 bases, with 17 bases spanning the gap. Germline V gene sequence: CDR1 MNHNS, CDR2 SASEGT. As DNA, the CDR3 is TGTGCCAGCTTCCATTCGCTGGAGGGCTCCTACGAGCAGTACTTC. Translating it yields CASFHSLEGSYEQYF.

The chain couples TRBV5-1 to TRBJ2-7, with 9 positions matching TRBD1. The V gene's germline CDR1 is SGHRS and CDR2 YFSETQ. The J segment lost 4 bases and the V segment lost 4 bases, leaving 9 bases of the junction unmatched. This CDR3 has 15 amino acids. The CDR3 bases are TGCGCCAGCAGCCTAATACAGGGGGCAGGGTACGAGCAGTACTTC. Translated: CASSLIQGAGYEQYF. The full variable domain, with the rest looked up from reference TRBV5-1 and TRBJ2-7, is KAGVTQTPRYLIKTRGQQVTLSCSPISGHRSVSWYQQTPGQGLQFLFEYFSETQRNKGNFPGRFSGRQFSNSRSEMNVSTLELGDSALYLCASSLIQGAGYEQYFGPGTRLTVT.